What follows is one T cell receptor (beta chain) and its context. This entry comes from a study of blood T cell repertoires in COVID-19. In the study overall: Samples came from the United States, Italy and Spain, spanning acute and convalescent COVID-19. PBMCs, B-cell-depleted T cells, or T cells provided the cDNA or gDNA that made up the material.

TCRdb's copy holds only in-frame clones and misses some; the assay was immunoSEQ multiplex PCR. This repertoire shows about 180,000 clones, approximately 86% found once; its top ten account for 2.5% to 3.5%. Trimming shortened V by 4 bases and J by 7 bases, and 7 bases separated the two germline ends. Per the germline V gene, CDR1 is SGHNT and CDR2 is YENEEA. This CDR3 has 11 residues. The clonotype was recovered from a woman aged 30 to 39 with active or convalescent COVID-19. Sequenced material: peripheral blood. The gene calls are TRBV11-3 and TRBJ1-1, with no clear D. CDR3 protein: CASSYTDEAFF. The CDR3 bases are TGTGCCAGCAGCTATACAGATGAAGCTTTCTTT.